One and the same sample provided the 19 T cell receptor beta chains below, sequenced in a study of identical twins. TCRdb reprocessed the 5' RACE reads via MiXCR and lists one record per CDR3 protein. The data show some 790,000 distinct CDR3 sequences, with 18% seen just once and roughly 13% held by the top ten. These data were likewise used in another study, on T cells expressing NK-cell markers.

Input material: PBMCs. These receptors were collected from a woman aged 18-35 years in good health.

The chain couples TRBV20-1 to TRBJ2-4; a weak D match, TRBD1 (5 bases). The CDR3 is made up of 15 amino acids. Germline CDR1 reads DFQATT; CDR2 reads SNEGSKA (reference sequence). The V end lost 6 bases, the J end lost 0 bases, and 15 bases lay between the germline ends. The CDR3 nucleotides are TGCAGTGCATTGCCCCGACAGTTAGCCAAAAACATTCAGTACTTC. The encoded protein is CSALPRQLAKNIQYF.

The rearrangement links TRBV20-1 to TRBJ2-3; 11 nucleotides agree with TRBD2. The CDR3 is 15 residues long. Germline CDR1 and CDR2: DFQATT and SNEGSKA (reference sequence). V trimming: 5 bases; J trimming: 5 bases; junction bases outside the gene matches: 9. For the CDR3, the DNA is TGCAGTGCTTCTTATTTAGCGGGGGGGAGAGATACGCAGTATTTT. This codes for CSASYLAGGRDTQYF.

This clonotype was picked up a small number of times. The chain links TRBV5-1 to TRBJ1-1; D may be TRBD1 (6 bases). Trimming removed 7 bases from V and 4 bases from J, with 14 bases in between. CDR3 size: 13 residues. The germline V gene has CDR1 SGHRS and CDR2 YFSETQ. Here the CDR3 reads CASRTGTGTEAFF. Written as DNA, the CDR3 is TGCGCCAGCCGAACAGGGACGGGCACTGAAGCTTTCTTT.

This clonotype was observed a few times. V gene TRBV4-3 combines with J gene TRBJ1-2; D is unresolved. This CDR3 is built from 14 residues. The V and J ends lost 0 bases and 10 bases respectively, with 15 bases between them. Germline CDR1 and CDR2: LGHNA and YSLEER. This CDR3 is CASSQDHYGEDYTF. The CDR3 nucleotides read TGCGCCAGCAGCCAAGATCATTACGGGGAAGACTACACCTTC.

The V gene is TRBV12-3 or TRBV12-4, the J gene TRBJ2-1, with D perhaps being TRBD1 or TRBD2 (7 bases each). This CDR3 has 15 amino acids. Trimming left V 2 bases short and J 6 bases short, with 14 bases between. CDR3 amino acids: CASSLQGGGINEQFF. Written as DNA, the CDR3 is TGTGCCAGCAGTTTACAGGGGGGAGGGATCAATGAGCAGTTCTTC.

This clonotype showed up many times. This rearrangement joins TRBV5-1 to TRBJ2-1, with 8 bases aligning to TRBD2. The length of the CDR3 is 13 residues. CDR1 and CDR2 from the germline V gene are SGHRS and YFSETQ. Trimming removed 4 bases from V and 8 bases from J; junction bases left unmatched: 5. CDR3 sequence (DNA): TGCGCCAGCAGCCTCGGGGGGGGCGATGAGCAGTTCTTC. Amino acids: CASSLGGGDEQFF.

In its sample, this clonotype was seen a few times. The rearrangement joins TRBV20-1 to TRBJ2-1; D possibly corresponds to TRBD2 (6 bases). CDR3 length: 12 residues. V gave up 4 bases and J gave up 9 bases, with 13 bases separating them. CDR1 is DFQATT, CDR2 SNEGSKA, per germline (reference sequence). This CDR3 reads CSATAGMGEQFF. CDR3 sequence (DNA): TGCAGTGCTACCGCGGGAATGGGTGAGCAGTTCTTC.

The chain recombines TRBV7-8 with TRBJ1-4; D not resolved. The CDR3 contains 15 residues. Germline V gene data show CDR1 as SGHVS and CDR2 as FQNEAQ. The V end was cut by 4 bases, the J end by 5 bases, with 14 bases between. This chain's CDR3 is CASSYPNMGNEKLFF. The CDR3 bases are TGTGCCAGCAGCTACCCAAACATGGGAAATGAAAAACTGTTTTTT.

The chain recombines TRBV7-9 with TRBJ2-1, with D uncertain. V was cut by 5 bases and J by 5 bases, with 16 bases left in between. CDR3 length: 15 residues. Germline-derived CDR1 and CDR2 are SEHNR and FQNEAQ (reference sequence). The CDR3 DNA reads as TGTGCCAGCAGCCCCCGACTGGCTCTGAACAATGAGCAGTTCTTC. Residues: CASSPRLALNNEQFF.

The V gene is TRBV6-1, the J gene TRBJ2-3; 8 bases line up with TRBD2. In germline, CDR1 is MNHNS, CDR2 SASEGT. The CDR3 has 18 amino acids. After removal of 4 bases from V and 2 bases from J, the junction contained 14 bases not matched to a gene. In nucleotides, the CDR3 is TGTGCCAGCAGTGTAGGCCCTTTAAGAGCGGGGGCCACAGATACGCAGTATTTT. It specifies CASSVGPLRAGATDTQYF.

This chain uses TRBV18 with TRBJ2-7; D gene ambiguous. This CDR3 region has 14 residues. Trimming took 2 bases from V and 3 from J, leaving 11 bases between them. Germline V gene data show CDR1 as KGHSH and CDR2 as LQKENI. CDR3 DNA: TGTGCCAGCTCACCAGGTTCCAGCAACTACGAGCAGTACTTC. Its translation is CASSPGSSNYEQYF.

The rearrangement uses TRBV5-5 and TRBJ2-1, with TRBD1 as a possible D gene (6 bases). V gave up 4 bases and J gave up 4 bases, with 12 bases separating them. Per germline, CDR1 SGHKS and CDR2 YYEKEE (reference sequence). The CDR3 extends over 14 amino acids. The CDR3 loop reads CASSVTGPYNEQFF. Written as DNA, the CDR3 is TGTGCCAGCAGCGTGACAGGACCTTACAATGAGCAGTTCTTC.

The sample holds a few counts of this clonotype. The chain uses TRBV5-1 and TRBJ2-2, with 8 bases that match TRBD2. V shed 4 bases and J 1 base; nucleotides not matched to a gene: 3. CDR3 size: 15 residues. In germline, CDR1 is SGHRS, CDR2 YFSETQ. CDR3 DNA: TGCGCCAGCAGCCGGGGGGGACTGAACACCGGGGAGCTGTTTTTT. Protein product: CASSRGGLNTGELFF. The full variable domain, with the rest looked up from reference TRBV5-1 and TRBJ2-2, is KAGVTQTPRYLIKTRGQQVTLSCSPISGHRSVSWYQQTPGQGLQFLFEYFSETQRNKGNFPGRFSGRQFSNSRSEMNVSTLELGDSALYLCASSRGGLNTGELFFGEGSRLTVL.

A few counts support this clonotype. The chain has TRBV6-5 and TRBJ2-2; 7 bases are shared with TRBD1. This CDR3 has 18 amino acids. The germline gives CDR1 MNHEY, CDR2 SVGAGI. Trimming cost V 0 bases and J 0 bases; bases outside gene matches: 7. The CDR3 nucleotides are TGTGCCAGCAGTTACTCGCTGGGGACAGTAGCGAACACCGGGGAGCTGTTTTTT. As protein: CASSYSLGTVANTGELFF.

This clonotype was picked up many times. The J gene is TRBJ1-2, the V gene TRBV12-3 or TRBV12-4; D not certain. The CDR3 extends over 11 amino acids. The V end was cut by 4 bases, the J end by 3 bases, with 3 bases between. The CDR3 nucleotides read TGTGCCAGCAGTTGGCACTATGGCTACACCTTC. This gives the protein CASSWHYGYTF.

This chain connects TRBV29-1 to TRBJ1-4; TRBD1 agrees at 10 bases. The CDR3 totals 11 residues. Looked up from germline, CDR1 is SQVTM and CDR2 is ANQGSEA. V trimming: 6 bases; J trimming: 12 bases; junction bases outside the gene matches: 4. CDR3 sequence (DNA): TGCAGCGTCCAAGGACAGGGGGAACTGTTTTTT. This sequence encodes CSVQGQGELFF.

This clonotype was observed a handful of times. J is TRBJ1-6 and V is TRBV7-9; D remains ambiguous. This CDR3 region has 13 residues. From germline, CDR1 is SEHNR and CDR2 FQNEAQ (reference sequence). V lost 7 bases, J lost 6 bases, and 10 bases lay in between. In nucleotides, the CDR3 is TGTGCCAGCACCGCCGGGCTTAATTCACCCCTCCACTTT. Translated: CASTAGLNSPLHF.

A few counts support this clonotype. The V and J genes are TRBV5-1 and TRBJ2-5; weak D call: TRBD1 (6 bases). Per the germline V gene, CDR1 is SGHRS and CDR2 is YFSETQ. The CDR3 runs 14 residues. The germline V and J ends were trimmed by 4 bases and 5 bases, with 15 bases remaining between them. The CDR3 bases are TGCGCCAGCAGCACGGGACACCCTGGGGAGACCCAGTACTTC. Translating it yields CASSTGHPGETQYF.

This clonotype was counted only a few times. The J gene is TRBJ2-5, the V gene TRBV27; D is tentatively TRBD1 or TRBD2 (5 bases each). Germline V gives CDR1 MNHEY, CDR2 SMNVEV (reference sequence). Trimming stripped 5 bases from V and 5 bases from J, with 15 bases between. The CDR3 is made up of 14 amino acids. Here the CDR3 DNA reads TGTGCCAGCAGTAGATACTTAGGGGACGAGACCCAGTACTTC. Its translation is CASSRYLGDETQYF.